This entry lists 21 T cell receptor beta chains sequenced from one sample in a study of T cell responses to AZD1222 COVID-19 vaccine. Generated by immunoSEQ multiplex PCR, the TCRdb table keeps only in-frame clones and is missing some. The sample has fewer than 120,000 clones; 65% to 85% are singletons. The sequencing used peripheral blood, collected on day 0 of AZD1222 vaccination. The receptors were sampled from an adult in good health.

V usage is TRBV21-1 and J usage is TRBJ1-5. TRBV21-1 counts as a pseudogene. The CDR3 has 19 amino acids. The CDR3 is CASSKGAGNAGGNNQPQHF. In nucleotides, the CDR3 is TGTGCCAGCAGCAAAGGCGCGGGGAACGCGGGGGGCAACAATCAGCCCCAGCATTTT.

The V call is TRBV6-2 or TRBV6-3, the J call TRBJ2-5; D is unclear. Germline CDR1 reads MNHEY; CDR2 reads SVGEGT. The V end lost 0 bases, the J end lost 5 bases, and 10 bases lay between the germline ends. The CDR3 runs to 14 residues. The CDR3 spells CASSYSHTGETQYF. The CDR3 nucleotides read TGTGCCAGCAGTTACTCACACACCGGCGAGACCCAGTACTTC.

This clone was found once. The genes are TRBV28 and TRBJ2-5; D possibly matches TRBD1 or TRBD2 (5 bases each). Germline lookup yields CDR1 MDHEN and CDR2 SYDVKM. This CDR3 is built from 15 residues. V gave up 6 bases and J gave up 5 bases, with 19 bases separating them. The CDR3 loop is CASSRGGPKKETQYF. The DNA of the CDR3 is TGTGCCAGCAGCCGTGGGGGTCCAAAAAAGGAGACCCAGTACTTC.

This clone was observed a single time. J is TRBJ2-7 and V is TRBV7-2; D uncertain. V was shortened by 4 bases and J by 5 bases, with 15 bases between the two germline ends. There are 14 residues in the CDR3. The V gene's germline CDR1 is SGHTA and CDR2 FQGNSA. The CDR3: CASSSSRAVHEQYF. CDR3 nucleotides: TGTGCCAGCAGCTCTTCCCGGGCAGTCCACGAGCAGTACTTC.

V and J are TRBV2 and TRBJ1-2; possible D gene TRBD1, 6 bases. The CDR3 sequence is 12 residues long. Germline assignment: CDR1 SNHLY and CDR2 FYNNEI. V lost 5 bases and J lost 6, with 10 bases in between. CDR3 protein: CASSITGNGYTF. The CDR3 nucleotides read TGTGCCAGCAGTATAACAGGGAATGGCTACACCTTC.

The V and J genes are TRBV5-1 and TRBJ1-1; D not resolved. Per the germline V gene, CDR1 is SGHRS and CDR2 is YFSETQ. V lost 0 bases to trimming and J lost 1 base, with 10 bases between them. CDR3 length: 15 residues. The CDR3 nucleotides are TGCGCCAGCAGCTTGGCCGGTCAGAGGAACACTGAAGCTTTCTTT. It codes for CASSLAGQRNTEAFF.

For the CDR3, the DNA is TGTGCCAGCAGTGAAGCTGGGGGGTCTAGCACAGATACGCAGTATTTT. Its translation: CASSEAGGSSTDTQYF. This sequence joins TRBV6-1 and TRBJ2-3, with D perhaps matching TRBD2 (6 bases). Trimming removed 0 bases from V and 0 bases from J, with 10 bases in between. Germline CDR1 and CDR2: MNHNS and SASEGT. CDR3 length equals 16 residues.

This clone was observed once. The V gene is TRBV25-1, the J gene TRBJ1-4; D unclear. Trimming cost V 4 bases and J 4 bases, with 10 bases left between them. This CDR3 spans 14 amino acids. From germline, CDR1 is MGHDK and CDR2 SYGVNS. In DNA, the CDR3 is TGTGCCAGCAGTGTGAGGGCGCTTAATGAAAAACTGTTTTTT. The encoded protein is CASSVRALNEKLFF. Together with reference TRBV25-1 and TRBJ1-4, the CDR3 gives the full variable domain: EADIYQTPRYLVIGTGKKITLECSQTMGHDKMYWYQQDPGMELHLIHYSYGVNSTEKGDLSSESTVSRIRTEHFPLTLESARPSHTSQYLCASSVRALNEKLFFGSGTQLSVL.

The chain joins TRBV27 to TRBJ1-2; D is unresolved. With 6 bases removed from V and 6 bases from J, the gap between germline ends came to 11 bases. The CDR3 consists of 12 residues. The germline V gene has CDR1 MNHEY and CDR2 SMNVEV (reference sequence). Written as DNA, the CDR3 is TGTGCCAGCAGCCTCAGGATGGATGGCTACACCTTC. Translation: CASSLRMDGYTF.

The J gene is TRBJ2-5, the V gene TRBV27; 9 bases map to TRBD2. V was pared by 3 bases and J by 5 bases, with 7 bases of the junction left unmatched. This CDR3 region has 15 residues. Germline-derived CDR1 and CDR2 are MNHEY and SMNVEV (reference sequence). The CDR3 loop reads CASSFSPSGVETQYF. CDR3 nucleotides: TGTGCCAGCAGTTTTTCGCCTAGCGGGGTTGAGACCCAGTACTTC.

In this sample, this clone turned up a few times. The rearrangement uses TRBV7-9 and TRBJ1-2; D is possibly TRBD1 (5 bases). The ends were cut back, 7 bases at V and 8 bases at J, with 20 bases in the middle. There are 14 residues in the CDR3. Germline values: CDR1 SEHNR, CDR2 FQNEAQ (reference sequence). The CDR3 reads CASKETWGSPGYTF. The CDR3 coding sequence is TGTGCCAGCAAAGAGACTTGGGGCAGCCCGGGCTACACCTTC.

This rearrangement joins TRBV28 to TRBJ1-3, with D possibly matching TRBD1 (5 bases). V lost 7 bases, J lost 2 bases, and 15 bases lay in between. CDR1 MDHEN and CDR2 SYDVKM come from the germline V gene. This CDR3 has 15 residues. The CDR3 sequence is CASIPGGAAGNTIYF. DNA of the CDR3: TGTGCCAGCATCCCCGGAGGGGCCGCTGGAAACACCATATATTTT.

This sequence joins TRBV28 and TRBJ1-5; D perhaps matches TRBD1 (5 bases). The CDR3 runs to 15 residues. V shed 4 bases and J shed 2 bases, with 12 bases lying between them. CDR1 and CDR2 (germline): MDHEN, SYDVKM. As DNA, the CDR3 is TGTGCCAGCAGTTCCCCGGGGACGGGCAATCAGCCCCAGCATTTT. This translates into CASSSPGTGNQPQHF.

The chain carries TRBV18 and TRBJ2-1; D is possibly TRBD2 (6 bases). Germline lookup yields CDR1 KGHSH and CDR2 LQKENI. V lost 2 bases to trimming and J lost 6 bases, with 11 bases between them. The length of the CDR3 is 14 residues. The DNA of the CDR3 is TGTGCCAGCTCACCAGGGGGGTCTACCAATGAGCAGTTCTTC. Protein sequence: CASSPGGSTNEQFF.

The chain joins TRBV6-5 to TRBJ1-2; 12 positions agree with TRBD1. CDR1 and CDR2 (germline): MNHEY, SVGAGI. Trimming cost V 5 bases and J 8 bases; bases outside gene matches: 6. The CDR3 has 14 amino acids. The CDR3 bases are TGTGCCAGCAGTCCCGGGACAGGGGGCAAGGGCTACACCTTC. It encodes CASSPGTGGKGYTF.

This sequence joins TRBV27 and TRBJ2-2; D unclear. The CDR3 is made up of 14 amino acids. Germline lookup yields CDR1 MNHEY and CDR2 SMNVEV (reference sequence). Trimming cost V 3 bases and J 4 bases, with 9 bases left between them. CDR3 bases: TGTGCCAGCAGTTTCAATTCACCCACCGGGGAGCTGTTTTTT. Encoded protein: CASSFNSPTGELFF.

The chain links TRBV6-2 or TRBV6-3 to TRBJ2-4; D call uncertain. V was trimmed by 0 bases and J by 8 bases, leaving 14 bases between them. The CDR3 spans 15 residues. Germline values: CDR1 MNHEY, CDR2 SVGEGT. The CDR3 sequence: CASSYSMGPSDIQYF. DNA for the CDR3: TGTGCCAGCAGTTACTCGATGGGTCCTTCGGACATTCAGTACTTC.

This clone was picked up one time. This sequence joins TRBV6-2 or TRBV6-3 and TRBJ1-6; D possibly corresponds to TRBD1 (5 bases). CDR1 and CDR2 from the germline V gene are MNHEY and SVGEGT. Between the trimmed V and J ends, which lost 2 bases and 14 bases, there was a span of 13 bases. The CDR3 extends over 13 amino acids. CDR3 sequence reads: CASSYPGTLTLHF. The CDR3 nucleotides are TGTGCCAGCAGTTACCCTGGGACCCTCACCCTCCACTTT.

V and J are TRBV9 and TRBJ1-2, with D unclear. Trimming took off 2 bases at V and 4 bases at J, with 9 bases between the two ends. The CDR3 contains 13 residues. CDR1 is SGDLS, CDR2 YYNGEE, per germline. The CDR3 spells CASSVGQLYGYTF. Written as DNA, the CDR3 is TGTGCCAGCAGCGTTGGTCAGCTCTATGGCTACACCTTC.

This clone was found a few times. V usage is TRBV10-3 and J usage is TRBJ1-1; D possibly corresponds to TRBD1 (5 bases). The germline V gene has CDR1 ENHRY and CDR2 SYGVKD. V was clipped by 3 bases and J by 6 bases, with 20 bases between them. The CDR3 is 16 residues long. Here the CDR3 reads CAISDPGTVGWSEAFF. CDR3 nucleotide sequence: TGTGCCATCAGTGACCCCGGGACGGTAGGATGGTCTGAAGCTTTCTTT.

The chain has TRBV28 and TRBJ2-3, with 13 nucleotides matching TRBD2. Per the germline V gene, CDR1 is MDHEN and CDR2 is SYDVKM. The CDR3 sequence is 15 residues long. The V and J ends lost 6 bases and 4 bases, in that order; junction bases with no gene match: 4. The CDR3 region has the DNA TGTGCCAGCAGCTGGACTAGCGGGAGCGCAGATACGCAGTATTTT. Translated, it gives CASSWTSGSADTQYF.